These T cell receptor beta chains were read from a single sample in a study of PD-1 blockade in classical Hodgkin lymphoma. Assay used: immunoSEQ multiplex PCR; TCRdb lists only in-frame clones, some missing. Of roughly 100,000 clones in the sample, around 89% were seen once. Sequences were derived from peripheral blood mononuclear cells (PBMCs), sampled before the second cycle of nivolumab. These receptors were obtained from a human donor with classical Hodgkin lymphoma. CDR3s leave out the opening cysteine and the closing phenylalanine or tryptophan. Fields, in order: V gene, D gene, J gene, CDR3 protein. D genes are given only for firm matches.

v_call: TRBV30
d_call: TRBD2
j_call: TRBJ2-5
cdr3_aa: AWRRTSQGGTQY

v_call: TRBV15
d_call: -
j_call: TRBJ2-7
cdr3_aa: ATSRDLSYEQY

v_call: TRBV28
d_call: -
j_call: TRBJ1-2
cdr3_aa: ASSPRALYGYT

v_call: TRBV7-3
d_call: -
j_call: TRBJ1-5
cdr3_aa: ASSQAWGVPPNQPQH

v_call: TRBV7-9
d_call: TRBD1
j_call: TRBJ1-2
cdr3_aa: ASSSTGANYGYT

v_call: TRBV6-5
d_call: -
j_call: TRBJ2-7
cdr3_aa: ASRFSSASYEQY

v_call: TRBV5-1
d_call: TRBD1
j_call: TRBJ1-2
cdr3_aa: ASSLQGENYGYT

v_call: TRBV9
d_call: TRBD1
j_call: TRBJ1-1
cdr3_aa: ASSPQGGRNTEAF

v_call: TRBV19
d_call: -
j_call: TRBJ1-2
cdr3_aa: ASSISVGGVGGYT

v_call: TRBV21-1
d_call: -
j_call: TRBJ2-7
cdr3_aa: ASPDRGSYEQY

v_call: TRBV6-1
d_call: TRBD1
j_call: TRBJ2-7
cdr3_aa: ASSEAGGYSYEQY

v_call: TRBV4-2
d_call: TRBD1
j_call: TRBJ1-1
cdr3_aa: ASSHNTGQGWNTEAF

v_call: TRBV5-4
d_call: TRBD1
j_call: TRBJ2-2
cdr3_aa: ASSLSGQATGELF

v_call: TRBV30
d_call: TRBD1
j_call: TRBJ1-4
cdr3_aa: AWSGQGNEKLF

v_call: TRBV5-1
d_call: -
j_call: TRBJ1-4
cdr3_aa: ASSLSGSLEWEKLF

v_call: TRBV6-1
d_call: TRBD1
j_call: TRBJ2-7
cdr3_aa: ASSEATWGTAYEQY

v_call: TRBV29-1
d_call: -
j_call: TRBJ2-1
cdr3_aa: SSIRGAYEQF

v_call: TRBV4-3
d_call: TRBD1
j_call: TRBJ1-3
cdr3_aa: ASSQTSGQGGNTIY

v_call: TRBV5-6
d_call: TRBD1
j_call: TRBJ1-1
cdr3_aa: ASSGNRGLGAEAF

v_call: TRBV4-2
d_call: -
j_call: TRBJ1-3
cdr3_aa: ASSQGNTIY

v_call: TRBV7-9
d_call: -
j_call: TRBJ1-6
cdr3_aa: ASSRLPPLH

v_call: TRBV10-3
d_call: -
j_call: TRBJ2-7
cdr3_aa: AISPMGDLAYEQY

v_call: TRBV10-3
d_call: TRBD1
j_call: TRBJ1-1
cdr3_aa: AISGGQGNTEAF

v_call: TRBV7-6
d_call: TRBD1
j_call: TRBJ1-1
cdr3_aa: ASDKTGVNTEAF

v_call: TRBV21-1
d_call: -
j_call: TRBJ2-3
cdr3_aa: ASSRRQEWGPGTDTQY

v_call: TRBV7-8
d_call: -
j_call: TRBJ1-2
cdr3_aa: ASSPGLVYGYT

v_call: TRBV5-4
d_call: TRBD1
j_call: TRBJ1-2
cdr3_aa: ASTSGTGGYGYT

v_call: TRBV7-2
d_call: TRBD2
j_call: TRBJ2-7
cdr3_aa: ASSLTAGGYEQY

v_call: TRBV7-9
d_call: TRBD1
j_call: TRBJ1-4
cdr3_aa: ASSIDRGNEKLF

v_call: TRBV21-1
d_call: -
j_call: TRBJ1-1
cdr3_aa: ASSKPGQTLFEAF

v_call: TRBV5-6
d_call: -
j_call: TRBJ2-5
cdr3_aa: ASSLGEYGEYQETQY

v_call: TRBV27
d_call: -
j_call: TRBJ2-3
cdr3_aa: ASRTGLDTQY

v_call: TRBV25-1
d_call: -
j_call: TRBJ2-7
cdr3_aa: ASSAAGLPFEQY

v_call: TRBV2
d_call: TRBD2
j_call: TRBJ2-7
cdr3_aa: ASSDWLAGGSSYEQY

v_call: TRBV7-9
d_call: TRBD1
j_call: TRBJ2-3
cdr3_aa: ASSPPGQVNTDTQY

v_call: TRBV5-6
d_call: -
j_call: TRBJ1-3
cdr3_aa: ASSLSFQYLSSGNTIY

v_call: TRBV6-5
d_call: -
j_call: TRBJ2-2
cdr3_aa: ASSYSLTGELF

v_call: TRBV7-9
d_call: -
j_call: TRBJ1-1
cdr3_aa: ASSLYGGRNTEAF

v_call: TRBV2
d_call: -
j_call: TRBJ1-5
cdr3_aa: ASSSSPGSNQPQH

v_call: TRBV5-1
d_call: TRBD1
j_call: TRBJ2-7
cdr3_aa: ASSFGQGVTYEQY

v_call: TRBV6-6
d_call: -
j_call: TRBJ1-1
cdr3_aa: ASSLTGFSGTEAF